This TCR beta chain stems from a study of glioma-infiltrating T cells after dendritic cell vaccination. At the level of the study: Monocyte-derived dendritic cells, cultured roughly 7 days with IL-4 and GM-CSF, were pulsed with autologous tumor lysate. Findings of the study overall: Estimated pretreatment TIL content predicted outcome after dendritic cell vaccination.

Primers: 60 V beta forward and 13 J beta reverse. Sequencing used immunoSEQ multiplex PCR; TCRdb keeps in-frame clones, though not all of them. The profile shows about 95,000 clones, about 83% of them singletons. As concerns this clone: Its matching antigen is unknown.

CDR3 length: 14 amino acids. CDR1 is SGHTA, CDR2 FQGTGA, per germline. V was pared by 10 bases and J by 2 bases, with 9 bases of the junction left unmatched. The clonotype originates from a human donor with glioblastoma. This chain connects TRBV7-3 to TRBJ2-5, with TRBD2 matching over 8 bases. The sequencing used blood, collected before dendritic cell vaccination. CDR3 nucleotides: TGTGCCACTCAGTACCTAGCGGGTCAAGAGACCCAGTACTTC. Protein sequence: CATQYLAGQETQYF.